One TCR beta chain is described in this entry. No antigen is known for it. This record comes from a study of cytomegalovirus exposure and HLA in healthy donors. At the level of the study: Of some 360 genotyped donors, around 84% clustered with self-reported Caucasian donors.

Findings of the study overall: Among donors in an Asian-associated ancestry cluster, a later analysis reportedly found fewer N-insertions than the roughly 700-donor mean. Trimming of TCR beta V- and J-genes showed a link, identified in a later analysis, to a missense DCLRE1C variant. A later analysis, which compared TCR beta chains of equal frequency, found the HLA-associated ones more clonally expanded.

Amplification used 60 Vbeta primers and 13 Jbeta primers. TCRdb keeps only in-frame clones here, not all; method: immunoSEQ multiplex PCR. The sample lists 100,000 to 150,000 clones, roughly four fifths seen once, with roughly 13% in the top ten. The CDR3 contains 18 residues. Germline V gene sequence: CDR1 SGHTA, CDR2 FQGNSA. Between the trimmed V and J ends, which lost 0 bases and 4 bases, there was a span of 21 bases. Material: PBMCs. This TCR was sampled from a woman aged 60 to 75 in good health and CMV-seropositive. This chain connects TRBV7-2 to TRBJ1-2; D may be TRBD1 (6 bases). CDR3 amino acids: CASSLATPGGFRGYGYTF. The CDR3 coding sequence is TGTGCCAGCAGCTTAGCGACCCCGGGGGGCTTTAGGGGCTATGGCTACACCTTC. The variable domain in full, completed from reference TRBV7-2 and TRBJ1-2, reads GAGVSQSPSNKVTEKGKDVELRCDPISGHTALYWYRQSLGQGLEFLIYFQGNSAPDKSGLPSDRFSAERTGGSVSTLTIQRTQQEDSAVYLCASSLATPGGFRGYGYTFGSGTRLTVV.